This is a list of T cell receptor beta chains from one sample in a study of blood T cell repertoires in COVID-19. This table comes from immunoSEQ multiplex PCR, and its TCRdb copy is limited to in-frame clones, with some not included. The data show roughly 500,000 clones, approximately 85% seen once. The sample taken for sequencing was peripheral blood. These receptors originate from a human donor in a cohort sampled during active COVID-19. CDR3s include the opening cysteine and the closing phenylalanine or tryptophan. The D gene is left open where the match is weak. For some rows the clone size is stated as once, few or many, or as a class when expanded; others skip it.

cdr3_aa: CASSLIRGNTDTQYF; cdr3_nt: TGCGCCAGCAGCTTGATCCGGGGTAACACAGATACGCAGTATTTT; clone_size: -; j_call: TRBJ2-3; d_call: -; v_call: TRBV5-1
cdr3_aa: CAWSAPGQGVARGAFF; cdr3_nt: TGTGCCTGGAGTGCCCCGGGACAGGGAGTAGCGCGGGGGGCTTTCTTT; clone_size: -; j_call: TRBJ1-1; d_call: TRBD1; v_call: TRBV30
cdr3_aa: CASSPRQGTTGELFF; cdr3_nt: TGTGCCAGCTCACCGAGACAGGGGACCACCGGGGAGCTGTTTTTT; clone_size: few; j_call: TRBJ2-2; d_call: TRBD1; v_call: TRBV18
cdr3_aa: CASSQNTRGETQYF; cdr3_nt: TGTGCCAGCAGTCAAAACACCAGGGGAGAGACCCAGTACTTC; clone_size: -; j_call: TRBJ2-5; d_call: -; v_call: TRBV16
cdr3_aa: CASSRGFQAFF; cdr3_nt: TGTGCCAGCAGTAGGGGCTTCCAAGCTTTCTTT; clone_size: -; j_call: TRBJ1-1; d_call: -; v_call: TRBV14
cdr3_aa: CASSVTPFNEKLFF; cdr3_nt: TGTGCCAGCAGCGTTACTCCATTTAATGAAAAACTGTTTTTT; clone_size: -; j_call: TRBJ1-4; d_call: -; v_call: TRBV9
cdr3_aa: CASSLRRGQGNDQPQHF; cdr3_nt: TGTGCCAGCAGCTTGCGGCGGGGACAGGGTAATGATCAGCCCCAGCATTTT; clone_size: -; j_call: TRBJ1-5; d_call: TRBD1; v_call: TRBV13
cdr3_aa: CASSQDGQGIYGYTF; cdr3_nt: TGCGCCAGCAGCCAGGATGGACAGGGAATCTATGGCTACACCTTC; clone_size: -; j_call: TRBJ1-2; d_call: TRBD1; v_call: TRBV4-3
cdr3_aa: CATSREPTGTGGQPQHF; cdr3_nt: TGTGCCACCAGCAGAGAGCCCACCGGGACAGGGGGTCAGCCCCAGCATTTT; clone_size: -; j_call: TRBJ1-5; d_call: TRBD1; v_call: TRBV15
cdr3_aa: CASSSGTGSYEQYF; cdr3_nt: TGTGCCAGCAGCTCCGGGACAGGGTCCTACGAGCAGTACTTC; clone_size: once; j_call: TRBJ2-7; d_call: TRBD1; v_call: TRBV11-2
cdr3_aa: CASRVSTGYSSYEQYF; cdr3_nt: TGTGCCAGCAGAGTTTCGACAGGGTACTCTTCATACGAGCAGTACTTC; clone_size: -; j_call: TRBJ2-7; d_call: TRBD1; v_call: TRBV2
cdr3_aa: CASSLIEGGELFF; cdr3_nt: TGTGCCAGCAGTTTAATTGAGGGTGGGGAGCTGTTTTTT; clone_size: -; j_call: TRBJ2-2; d_call: -; v_call: TRBV12-3/TRBV12-4
cdr3_aa: CASSEVGLAAYNEQFF; cdr3_nt: TGTGCCAGCAGTGAAGTGGGACTAGCGGCCTACAATGAGCAGTTCTTC; clone_size: once; j_call: TRBJ2-1; d_call: TRBD2; v_call: TRBV6-1
cdr3_aa: CAISDLAGQGNEQFF; cdr3_nt: TGTGCCATCAGTGATCTAGCGGGGCAGGGCAATGAGCAGTTCTTC; clone_size: -; j_call: TRBJ2-1; d_call: TRBD2; v_call: TRBV10-3
cdr3_aa: CASSLEPRLAGELFF; cdr3_nt: TGTGCCAGCAGCCTAGAACCTCGACTAGCCGGGGAGCTGTTTTTT; clone_size: few; j_call: TRBJ2-2; d_call: -; v_call: TRBV5-4
cdr3_aa: CASSLGLAGDYEQYF; cdr3_nt: TGTGCCAGCAGCCTTGGACTAGCGGGAGACTACGAGCAGTACTTC; clone_size: -; j_call: TRBJ2-7; d_call: TRBD2; v_call: TRBV5-4
cdr3_aa: CASSYGAAYYEQYF; cdr3_nt: TGTGCCAGCAGTTATGGGGCAGCCTACTACGAGCAGTACTTC; clone_size: -; j_call: TRBJ2-7; d_call: -; v_call: TRBV6-2/TRBV6-3
cdr3_aa: CASSLRHNSPLHF; cdr3_nt: TGTGCCAGCAGCCTGCGTCATAATTCACCCCTCCACTTT; clone_size: -; j_call: TRBJ1-6; d_call: -; v_call: TRBV5-6
cdr3_aa: CASSLEDRANTGELFF; cdr3_nt: TGCGCCAGCAGCTTGGAGGACAGGGCGAACACCGGGGAGCTGTTTTTT; clone_size: -; j_call: TRBJ2-2; d_call: TRBD1; v_call: TRBV5-1
cdr3_aa: CSVEFGTSETYNEQFF; cdr3_nt: TGCAGCGTTGAATTCGGGACTAGCGAAACCTACAATGAGCAGTTCTTC; clone_size: -; j_call: TRBJ2-1; d_call: TRBD2; v_call: TRBV29-1
cdr3_aa: CASSSQQGRGSNYGYTF; cdr3_nt: TGTGCCAGCAGTTCCCAACAAGGGAGAGGGTCTAACTATGGCTACACCTTC; clone_size: -; j_call: TRBJ1-2; d_call: -; v_call: TRBV27
cdr3_aa: CASSLDGGRRDTQYF; cdr3_nt: TGTGCCAGCAGCTTAGATGGCGGGAGGAGGGATACGCAGTATTTT; clone_size: once; j_call: TRBJ2-3; d_call: TRBD2; v_call: TRBV11-3
cdr3_aa: CASSFGQGAVSTYEQYF; cdr3_nt: TGTGCCAGCAGTTTCGGACAGGGGGCGGTATCCACCTACGAGCAGTACTTC; clone_size: -; j_call: TRBJ2-7; d_call: TRBD1; v_call: TRBV28
cdr3_aa: CAISLQGARYGYTF; cdr3_nt: TGTGCCATCAGTTTACAGGGGGCGCGCTATGGCTACACCTTC; clone_size: -; j_call: TRBJ1-2; d_call: TRBD1; v_call: TRBV10-3
cdr3_aa: CASSITGATYEQFF; cdr3_nt: TGTGCCAGCAGCATTACAGGGGCGACCTATGAGCAGTTCTTC; clone_size: -; j_call: TRBJ2-1; d_call: TRBD1; v_call: TRBV7-8
cdr3_aa: CASSIRTGRVDTEAFF; cdr3_nt: TGTGCCAGTAGTATAAGGACAGGGCGGGTGGACACTGAAGCTTTCTTT; clone_size: -; j_call: TRBJ1-1; d_call: TRBD1; v_call: TRBV19
cdr3_aa: CASSLPQGMQETQYF; cdr3_nt: TGTGCCAGCAGCTTGCCACAGGGAATGCAAGAGACCCAGTACTTC; clone_size: -; j_call: TRBJ2-5; d_call: -; v_call: TRBV5-6
cdr3_aa: CASSATGSSGNTIYF; cdr3_nt: TGTGCCAGCAGTGCGACAGGGAGCTCTGGAAACACCATATATTTT; clone_size: few; j_call: TRBJ1-3; d_call: TRBD1; v_call: TRBV25-1
cdr3_aa: CASSFGSPSYNEQFF; cdr3_nt: TGTGCCAGCAGCTTCGGGAGCCCCTCCTACAATGAGCAGTTCTTC; clone_size: -; j_call: TRBJ2-1; d_call: -; v_call: TRBV11-3
cdr3_aa: CASSPRGSAGTDTQYF; cdr3_nt: TGTGCCAGCAGCCCGAGAGGTAGCGCGGGCACAGATACGCAGTATTTT; clone_size: -; j_call: TRBJ2-3; d_call: -; v_call: TRBV14
cdr3_aa: CASSLRPRGGYTF; cdr3_nt: TGTGCCAGCAGCCTGCGGCCCCGTGGAGGCTACACCTTC; clone_size: -; j_call: TRBJ1-2; d_call: -; v_call: TRBV14
cdr3_aa: CASSLVGLAVALNTDTQYF; cdr3_nt: TGTGCCAGCAGCTTAGTGGGACTAGCGGTAGCCCTTAACACAGATACGCAGTATTTT; clone_size: -; j_call: TRBJ2-3; d_call: TRBD2; v_call: TRBV7-2
cdr3_aa: CASSPRRDSYYGYTF; cdr3_nt: TGTGCCAGCTCACCACGGAGGGACAGCTACTATGGCTACACCTTC; clone_size: -; j_call: TRBJ1-2; d_call: TRBD1; v_call: TRBV18
cdr3_aa: CASSSQGGGQETQYF; cdr3_nt: TGTGCCAGCAGCTCCCAAGGGGGGGGGCAAGAGACCCAGTACTTC; clone_size: -; j_call: TRBJ2-5; d_call: -; v_call: TRBV7-2
cdr3_aa: CASSSTGDRNTEAFF; cdr3_nt: TGTGCCAGCAGTTCGACAGGGGATCGGAACACTGAAGCTTTCTTT; clone_size: once; j_call: TRBJ1-1; d_call: TRBD1; v_call: TRBV6-5
cdr3_aa: CASRDRLPYNSPLHF; cdr3_nt: TGTGCCAGCAGGGACAGGTTGCCCTATAATTCACCCCTCCACTTT; clone_size: -; j_call: TRBJ1-6; d_call: TRBD1; v_call: TRBV2
cdr3_aa: CASSYRDRANGYTF; cdr3_nt: TGTGCCAGCAGCTACCGGGACAGGGCAAATGGCTACACCTTC; clone_size: -; j_call: TRBJ1-2; d_call: TRBD1; v_call: TRBV7-2
cdr3_aa: CASNPRPQSGEQYF; cdr3_nt: TGTGCCAGCAACCCTCGACCCCAATCGGGGGAGCAGTACTTC; clone_size: -; j_call: TRBJ2-7; d_call: -; v_call: TRBV7-9
cdr3_aa: CASSLGTDLGNTIYF; cdr3_nt: TGTGCCAGCAGCTTAGGGACAGACCTGGGAAACACCATATATTTT; clone_size: once; j_call: TRBJ1-3; d_call: -; v_call: TRBV7-2
cdr3_aa: CASSQGTDSPLHF; cdr3_nt: TGTGCCAGCAGCCAAGGGACAGATTCACCCCTCCACTTT; clone_size: -; j_call: TRBJ1-6; d_call: -; v_call: TRBV4-2
cdr3_aa: CASSKRQGLYYSYEQYF; cdr3_nt: TGTGCCAGCAGCAAAAGACAGGGGCTTTATTACTCCTACGAGCAGTACTTC; clone_size: -; j_call: TRBJ2-7; d_call: -; v_call: TRBV21-1
cdr3_aa: CASSLLGGSSYNEQFF; cdr3_nt: TGCGCCAGCAGCTTGCTGGGCGGGAGTAGCTACAATGAGCAGTTCTTC; clone_size: -; j_call: TRBJ2-1; d_call: TRBD2; v_call: TRBV5-1
cdr3_aa: CASSYTGGRAYEQYF; cdr3_nt: TGTGCCAGCAGTTATACAGGGGGAAGGGCCTACGAGCAGTACTTC; clone_size: -; j_call: TRBJ2-7; d_call: TRBD1; v_call: TRBV6-5
cdr3_aa: CASSPSGGGGYGYTF; cdr3_nt: TGTGCCAGCAGCCCTTCGGGGGGGGGCGGCTATGGCTACACCTTC; clone_size: -; j_call: TRBJ1-2; d_call: -; v_call: TRBV6-6
cdr3_aa: CASSQDREEQFF; cdr3_nt: TGTGCCAGCAGCCAAGACAGGGAAGAGCAGTTCTTC; clone_size: once; j_call: TRBJ2-1; d_call: -; v_call: TRBV3-1/TRBV3-2
cdr3_aa: CASTHPGQETQYF; cdr3_nt: TGCGCCAGCACTCATCCGGGTCAAGAGACCCAGTACTTC; clone_size: -; j_call: TRBJ2-5; d_call: -; v_call: TRBV5-1
cdr3_aa: CASSLGGQGSDEQYF; cdr3_nt: TGTGCCAGCAGCTTAGGTGGACAGGGGTCCGACGAGCAGTACTTC; clone_size: -; j_call: TRBJ2-7; d_call: TRBD1; v_call: TRBV7-9
cdr3_aa: CASSEPAGPGNTIYF; cdr3_nt: TGTGCCAGCAGTGAACCCGCAGGGCCTGGAAACACCATATATTTT; clone_size: few; j_call: TRBJ1-3; d_call: -; v_call: TRBV6-1
cdr3_aa: CASSFAGSHEQYF; cdr3_nt: TGTGCCAGCAGTTTCGCAGGGTCCCACGAGCAGTACTTC; clone_size: -; j_call: TRBJ2-7; d_call: -; v_call: TRBV28
cdr3_aa: CASSLQGGTGNTIYF; cdr3_nt: TGTGCCAGCAGCTTACAGGGCGGTACTGGAAACACCATATATTTT; clone_size: -; j_call: TRBJ1-3; d_call: -; v_call: TRBV7-9
cdr3_aa: CASSVGTGANNEQFF; cdr3_nt: TGTGCCAGCAGCGTGGGGACAGGAGCTAACAATGAGCAGTTCTTC; clone_size: -; j_call: TRBJ2-1; d_call: TRBD1; v_call: TRBV7-9
cdr3_aa: CASSKEARLNTEAFF; cdr3_nt: TGTGCCAGCAGCAAAGAGGCCAGGCTAAACACTGAAGCTTTCTTT; clone_size: -; j_call: TRBJ1-1; d_call: -; v_call: TRBV21-1
cdr3_aa: CASSLTGSYNEQFF; cdr3_nt: TGTGCCAGCAGCCTTACCGGGAGCTACAATGAGCAGTTCTTC; clone_size: -; j_call: TRBJ2-1; d_call: -; v_call: TRBV28
cdr3_aa: CASSSQGSLANEKLFF; cdr3_nt: TGTGCCAGCAGTTCCCAGGGGAGCTTGGCTAATGAAAAACTGTTTTTT; clone_size: once; j_call: TRBJ1-4; d_call: -; v_call: TRBV6-6
cdr3_aa: CASSSGDSPLHF; cdr3_nt: TGTGCCAGCAGCTCGGGGGATTCACCCCTCCACTTT; clone_size: -; j_call: TRBJ1-6; d_call: -; v_call: TRBV11-3
cdr3_aa: CASSQVTGGAENSPLHF; cdr3_nt: TGCGCCAGCAGCCAAGTCACAGGGGGCGCTGAAAATTCACCCCTCCACTTT; clone_size: -; j_call: TRBJ1-6; d_call: TRBD1; v_call: TRBV4-1
cdr3_aa: CASSLLPGGMTEAFF; cdr3_nt: TGTGCCAGCAGTTTACTTCCAGGGGGTATGACTGAAGCTTTCTTT; clone_size: -; j_call: TRBJ1-1; d_call: TRBD1; v_call: TRBV28